Below, 23 T cell receptor beta chains from the same sample are listed, as sequenced in a study of lymphopenia after photon versus proton radiotherapy. Repertoires were generated with immunoSEQ multiplex PCR, while TCRdb's copy carries only in-frame clones and drops some. The sample has 35,000 to 45,000 clones, around 81% seen once. Specimen: peripheral blood, collected from a patient treated with proton-based radiotherapy. The receptor source for this set is a woman aged 65 to 85 with pancreatic cancer.

The chain is built from TRBV30 and TRBJ1-1; D perhaps matches TRBD1 (6 bases). CDR1 is GTSNPN and CDR2 is SVGIG in the germline V gene (reference sequence). The CDR3 contains 13 residues. V gave up 2 bases and J gave up 6 bases, with 13 bases separating them. In nucleotides, the CDR3 is TGTGCCTGGAGTTACACAGGGCGCCCTGAAGCTTTCTTT. This gives the protein CAWSYTGRPEAFF.

The chain couples TRBV7-2 to TRBJ2-1; 9 bases match TRBD2. The CDR3 spans 16 residues. Germline V CDR1 and CDR2: SGHTA, FQGNSA. The J segment lost 6 bases and the V segment lost 4 bases, leaving 10 bases of the junction unmatched. CDR3 DNA: TGTGCCAGCAGCTCCCAGGAGACTAGCGGACTCAATGAGCAGTTCTTC. Translation: CASSSQETSGLNEQFF.

V is TRBV4-3 and J is TRBJ2-6; the D is unclear. The CDR3 spans 17 residues. V was pared by 4 bases and J by 4 bases, with 17 bases between. Germline assignment: CDR1 LGHNA and CDR2 YSLEER. The CDR3 region is CASSPDPPGLGANVLTF. CDR3 coding DNA: TGCGCCAGCAGCCCCGACCCGCCAGGTTTAGGGGCCAACGTCCTGACTTTC.

V gene TRBV5-8 combines with J gene TRBJ1-2; D call uncertain. CDR1 SGHTS and CDR2 YDEGEE come from the germline V gene. The CDR3 has 16 amino acids. Deletions cut 4 bases from V and 2 bases from J, with 18 bases between. This chain's CDR3 is CASSPTLPALNYGYTF. In DNA, the CDR3 is TGTGCCAGCAGCCCTACACTCCCGGCCCTAAACTATGGCTACACCTTC. Combining the CDR3 with reference TRBV5-8 and TRBJ1-2 gives the whole variable domain EAGVTQSPTHLIKTRGQQATLRCSPISGHTSVYWYQQALGLGLQFLLWYDEGEERNRGNFPPRFSGRQFPNYSSELNVNALELEDSALYLCASSPTLPALNYGYTFGSGTRLTVV.

The chain joins TRBV15 to TRBJ2-3; D is possibly TRBD2 (6 bases). CDR1 is LNHNV, CDR2 YYDKDF, per germline (reference sequence). V was shortened by 5 bases and J by 3 bases, with 18 bases between the two germline ends. The CDR3 contains 16 residues. The CDR3 nucleotides read TGTGCCACCAGCCGAGGTGGACGCGGGATTACAGATACGCAGTATTTT. Translated: CATSRGGRGITDTQYF. The full variable domain, completed using reference TRBV15 and TRBJ2-3, is DAMVIQNPRYQVTQFGKPVTLSCSQTLNHNVMYWYQQKSSQAPKLLFHYYDKDFNNEADTPDNFQSRRPNTSFCFLDIRSPGLGDTAMYLCATSRGGRGITDTQYFGPGTRLTVL.

The J gene is TRBJ2-4, the V gene TRBV27, with TRBD1 as a possible D gene (5 bases). Germline V gene sequence: CDR1 MNHEY, CDR2 SMNVEV (reference sequence). The CDR3 spans 14 residues. The V and J ends lost 3 bases and 6 bases respectively, with 12 bases between them. The CDR3 spells CASSFGAPGNIQYF. Here the CDR3 DNA reads TGTGCCAGCAGTTTTGGGGCGCCCGGAAACATTCAGTACTTC.

The CDR3 DNA reads TGTGCCAGCAGCTTATTACTAGCCCTTGAGCAGTACTTC. Translating it yields CASSLLLALEQYF. The chain joins TRBV7-2 to TRBJ2-7, with a weak D call TRBD2 (6 bases). The CDR3 loop spans 13 amino acids. Trimming left V 2 bases short and J 7 bases short, with 12 bases between. From germline, CDR1 is SGHTA and CDR2 FQGNSA.

CDR3 sequence reads: CASSLTGAGGVETQYF. CDR3 coding DNA: TGTGCCAGCAGCTTAACCGGGGCAGGGGGCGTTGAGACCCAGTACTTC. The chain employs TRBV7-3 and TRBJ2-5; 8 bases align to TRBD1. The CDR3 runs 16 residues. Germline V CDR1 and CDR2: SGHTA, FQGTGA. J gave up 5 bases and V 0 bases, and 8 bases lay outside the gene matches.

The genes are TRBV4-2 and TRBJ2-1, with TRBD2 matching over 10 bases. There are 17 residues in the CDR3. After removal of 2 bases from V and 2 bases from J, the junction contained 6 bases not matched to a gene. Germline V gives CDR1 LGHNA, CDR2 YNFKEQ. The CDR3, as DNA: TGTGCCAGCAGCCAATTTCTAGCGGGAGCGACCTACAATGAGCAGTTCTTC. Translation: CASSQFLAGATYNEQFF.

This clone was detected once. V is TRBV28 and J is TRBJ2-7; weak D call: TRBD1 (6 bases). V lost 4 bases and J lost 2, with 12 bases in between. This CDR3 is built from 14 residues. The germline gives CDR1 MDHEN, CDR2 SYDVKM. The CDR3 loop is CASSSGQNTYEQYF. Written as DNA, the CDR3 is TGTGCCAGCAGTTCAGGACAGAATACCTACGAGCAGTACTTC.

Details on this clone: One end of the junction does not line up with germline, which may come from a read error. V is TRBV4-3 and J is TRBJ2-3; weak D call: TRBD2 (6 bases). This CDR3 has 17 amino acids. Germline lookup yields CDR1 LGHNA and CDR2 YSLEER. The CDR3 loop reads CAGSQDRDFLNGDTQYF. In DNA, the CDR3 is TGCGCCGGCAGCCAAGATAGGGACTTTCTCAACGGAGATACGCAGTATTTT.

This chain uses TRBV28 with TRBJ2-1; TRBD1 matches 10 bases. After removal of 7 bases from V and 9 bases from J, the junction contained 12 bases not matched to a gene. The CDR3 runs to 15 residues. The germline gives CDR1 MDHEN, CDR2 SYDVKM. The CDR3 region is CASTTDDRGRGEQFF. The DNA of the CDR3 is TGTGCCAGCACAACCGACGACAGGGGGCGAGGTGAGCAGTTCTTC.

The genes are TRBV28 and TRBJ2-7, with 11 nucleotides matching TRBD2. Germline loops: CDR1 MDHEN, CDR2 SYDVKM. V lost 6 bases to trimming and J lost 3 bases; unmatched junction nucleotides: 7. This CDR3 comprises 15 residues. Here the CDR3 reads CASRAGTSGHYEQYF. The CDR3 nucleotides read TGTGCCAGCAGGGCCGGGACTAGCGGACACTACGAGCAGTACTTC.

V gene TRBV6-1 combines with J gene TRBJ2-1, with 11 bases fitting TRBD2. The V segment lost 6 bases and the J segment 6 bases; nucleotides outside the gene matches: 7. This CDR3 contains 15 residues. Germline assignment: CDR1 MNHNS and CDR2 SASEGT. CDR3 coding DNA: TGTGCCAGCAGCCATACTAGCGGGAGCTTCAATGAGCAGTTCTTC. Translation gives CASSHTSGSFNEQFF.

The table lists this clone with a count of one. V gene TRBV7-3 combines with J gene TRBJ2-7, with D unresolved. Germline V CDR1 and CDR2: SGHTA, FQGTGA. This CDR3 is built from 13 residues. V was cut by 4 bases and J by 3 bases, with 10 bases left in between. The CDR3 is CASSSLVGYEQYF. DNA of the CDR3: TGTGCCAGCAGCTCTCTAGTGGGCTACGAGCAGTACTTC.

This clone was observed a single time. The chain uses TRBV30 and TRBJ1-3; 7 bases match TRBD1. The V and J ends lost 2 bases and 1 base, in that order; junction bases with no gene match: 8. Per germline, CDR1 GTSNPN and CDR2 SVGIG (reference sequence). The CDR3 length is 16 residues. CDR3 DNA sequence: TGTGCCTGGAGTACTGGGACAGCAGCTTCTGGAAACACCATATATTTT. Translating it yields CAWSTGTAASGNTIYF. Filled out from reference TRBV30 and TRBJ1-3, the complete variable domain reads SQTIHQWPATLVQPVGSPLSLECTVEGTSNPNLYWYRQAAGRGLQLLFYSVGIGQISSEVPQNLSASRPQDRQFILSSKKLLLSDSGFYLCAWSTGTAASGNTIYFGEGSWLTVV.

This clone was observed a few times. V usage is TRBV7-9 and J usage is TRBJ1-5, with D possibly TRBD1 on 5 matching bases. Germline CDR1 is SEHNR and CDR2 is FQNEAQ (reference sequence). Trimming shortened V by 4 bases and J by 6 bases, and 16 bases separated the two germline ends. CDR3 length: 15 residues. The CDR3 region is CASSSEGKRGQPQHF. The DNA for the CDR3 is TGTGCCAGCAGCTCGGAGGGGAAAAGAGGTCAGCCCCAGCATTTT.

V usage is TRBV5-1 and J usage is TRBJ2-6; D gene uncertain. The CDR3 totals 15 residues. V lost 4 bases, J lost 0 bases, and 8 bases lay in between. Germline-derived CDR1 and CDR2 are SGHRS and YFSETQ. The CDR3 nucleotides are TGCGCCAGCAGCCAAACAGTCTCTGGGGCCAACGTCCTGACTTTC. Its translation: CASSQTVSGANVLTF.

The rearrangement links TRBV5-4 to TRBJ2-5; D unresolved. Trimming stripped 0 bases from V and 3 bases from J, with 12 bases between. Germline CDR1 reads SGHNT; CDR2 reads YYREEE (reference sequence). The length of the CDR3 is 15 residues. CDR3: CASSLGVSGEETQYF. CDR3 in DNA: TGTGCCAGCAGCTTGGGGGTTAGTGGGGAAGAGACCCAGTACTTC.

The chain carries TRBV7-9 and TRBJ2-3; TRBD2 matches 13 bases. The junction had 8 bases not matched to a gene; V was cut back by 5 bases and J by 3 bases. The CDR3 is 17 amino acids. The germline V gene encodes CDR1 SEHNR and CDR2 FQNEAQ (reference sequence). The CDR3 protein is CASSAPGLAGPTDTQYF. DNA of the CDR3: TGTGCCAGCAGCGCCCCGGGACTAGCGGGGCCTACAGATACGCAGTATTTT. The entire variable domain, with the rest obtained from reference TRBV7-9 and TRBJ2-3, is as follows: DTGVSQNPRHKITKRGQNVTFRCDPISEHNRLYWYRQTLGQGPEFLTYFQNEAQLEKSRLLSDRFSAERPKGSFSTLEIQRTEQGDSAMYLCASSAPGLAGPTDTQYFGPGTRLTVL.

The rearrangement links TRBV4-1 to TRBJ1-4, with TRBD1 matching over 9 bases. V was clipped by 3 bases and J by 7 bases; unmatched bases: 9. In germline, CDR1 is MGHRA, CDR2 YSYEKL. The CDR3 totals 16 residues. The DNA for the CDR3 is TGCGCCAGCAGCCATAGCCGAGGACAGGGGAGTGAAAAACTGTTTTTT. The encoded protein is CASSHSRGQGSEKLFF.

The chain has TRBV10-3 and TRBJ2-3, with a tentative D call TRBD1 (6 bases). CDR3 size: 15 residues. Trimming took 4 bases from V and 7 from J, leaving 18 bases between them. Germline lookup yields CDR1 ENHRY and CDR2 SYGVKD. CDR3: CAISARAGVMNTQYF. The CDR3 region has the DNA TGTGCCATCAGTGCTCGGGCAGGGGTCATGAATACGCAGTATTTT.

This sequence joins TRBV6-5 and TRBJ2-5; the match to TRBD1 covers 7 bases. Germline V gene data show CDR1 as MNHEY and CDR2 as SVGAGI. This CDR3 region has 16 residues. The trim removed 4 bases at V and 5 bases at J, leaving 13 bases unmatched. The CDR3 protein is CASSWGQTGMAETQYF. CDR3 sequence (DNA): TGTGCCAGCAGTTGGGGTCAGACAGGGATGGCGGAGACCCAGTACTTC.